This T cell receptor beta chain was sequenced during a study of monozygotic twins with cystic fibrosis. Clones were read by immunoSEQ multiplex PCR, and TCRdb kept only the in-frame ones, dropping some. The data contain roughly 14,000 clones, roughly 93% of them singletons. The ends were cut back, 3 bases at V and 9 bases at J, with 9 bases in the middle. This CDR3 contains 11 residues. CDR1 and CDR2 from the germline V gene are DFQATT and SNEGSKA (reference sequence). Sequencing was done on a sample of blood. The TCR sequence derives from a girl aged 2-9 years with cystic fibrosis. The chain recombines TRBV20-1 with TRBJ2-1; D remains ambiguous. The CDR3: CSASVRGEQFF. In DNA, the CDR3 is TGCAGTGCTAGTGTCCGCGGTGAGCAGTTCTTC.